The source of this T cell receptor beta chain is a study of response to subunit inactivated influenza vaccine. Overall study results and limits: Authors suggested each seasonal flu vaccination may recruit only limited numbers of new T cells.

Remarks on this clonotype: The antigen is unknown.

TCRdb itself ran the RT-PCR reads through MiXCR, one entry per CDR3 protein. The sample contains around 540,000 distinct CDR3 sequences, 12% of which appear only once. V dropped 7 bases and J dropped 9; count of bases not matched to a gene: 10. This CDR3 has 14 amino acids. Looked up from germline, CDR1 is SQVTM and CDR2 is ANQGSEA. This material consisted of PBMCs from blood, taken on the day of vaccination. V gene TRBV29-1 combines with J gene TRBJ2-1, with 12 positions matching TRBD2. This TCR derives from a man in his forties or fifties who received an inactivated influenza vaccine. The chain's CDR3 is CSERGLAGKGEQFF. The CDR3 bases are TGCAGCGAACGAGGACTAGCGGGAAAAGGTGAGCAGTTCTTC.